This T cell receptor (beta chain) was sequenced during a study of T cells in Graves' hyperthyroidism and ophthalmopathy. Background on the study: Staff took peripheral blood when the initial diagnosis was made, before any treatment began. Study-level findings and limits: Blood also carried most thyroid clonotypes expanded above 0.001.

Using RNA transcripts as the source, TCR beta CDR3 regions were amplified. HTBI primers were the set used in a first-round RT-PCR of the TCR CDR3. TCRdb re-derived calls from the multiplex PCR reads in MiXCR, one entry per CDR3 protein. The sample lists about 380,000 distinct CDR3 sequences, approximately 15% occurring once. This clonotype was found many times. The antigen remains unidentified. Per germline, CDR1 DFQATT and CDR2 SNEGSKA (reference sequence). Between the trimmed V and J ends, which lost 2 bases and 0 bases, there was a span of 11 bases. CDR3 length: 14 residues. The clonotype originates from a man aged 30 to 39 with Graves' hyperthyroidism that later progressed to Graves' ophthalmopathy. The material sequenced was blood. The chain couples TRBV20-1 to TRBJ2-7, with no clear D. CDR3 sequence (DNA): TGCAGTGCTAGACGACAATCGAGCTCCTACGAGCAGTACTTC. Translation gives CSARRQSSSYEQYF.